Here is one T cell receptor (beta chain) with its context. Its antigen has not been determined. No base qualities exist here, and no much larger clone lies one base off it. Libraries were made using the immunoSEQ multiplex PCR assay. The multiplex PCR relied on a mix of 60 forward primers for TCR Vbeta segments and 13 reverse primers for TCR Jbeta segments. The CDR3 region of rearranged TCR beta genes was amplified from genomic DNA by a multiplex PCR assay. Amplified TCR beta libraries were sequenced as 87-base-pair reads on the Illumina HiSeq System. The original methods were these. In a later analysis, approximately 74 million unique TCR beta chains were counted across the approximately 620 repertoires, and around 10 million of these chains were shared by at least two donors. A nearest-neighbor algorithm error-corrected the raw reads and collapsed the reads into unique sequences, merging closely related sequences to remove PCR and sequencing errors. Alignment of CDR3 sequences to IMGT reference sequences was used to assign V, D and J gene segments. For a sequence to be retained, a match of at least six nucleotides was required to both a V gene segment and a J gene segment. A rearrangement counted as productive if the CDR3 had no stop codons and remained in frame with V and J, and every other rearrangement counted as non-productive. Following IMGT convention, CDR3 was defined as the stretch from the second conserved V-encoded cysteine to the conserved J-encoded phenylalanine. The earlier analysis of some 580 of the donors excluded any sequence lacking an unambiguous match to a single V gene segment. An earlier analysis of approximately 590 of the donors classified V segments as functional when productive rearrangements were above 56.7% and as segregating when the standard deviation between donors was above 5%. A statistical classification framework was developed to diagnose cytomegalovirus status using the catalog of TCR beta chain sequences. A later analysis assigned V and J genes by comparing TCR nucleotide sequences with IMGT/GENE-DB human TR gene sequences. A later analysis assigned CDR3 sequences and most-parsimonious VDJ recombination scenarios with the TCRdist pipeline. In a later analysis, each TCR beta chain was defined by its CDR3 amino acid sequence together with its V-gene family, and reads lacking a unique V-gene family were excluded. In a later analysis, fewer than 650 highly shared, low-generation-probability nucleotide sequences were removed to address suspected cross-contamination and a sequencing artifact. For each public chain, a later analysis derived a clonal expansion index from normalized ranks of inferred template counts within each repertoire. In a later analysis, generation probabilities were computed using a VDJ recombination model fitted to out-of-frame rearrangements, and the results were checked against IGoR. Hypergeometric tests were used in a later analysis to score TCR-TCR, TCR-HLA and TCR-CMV co-occurrence, with a repertoire-size bias correction applied to the TCR pairs. False discovery rates were estimated in a later analysis by permuting HLA or CMV assignments 20 times. In a later analysis, co-occurring TCRs were grouped using DBSCAN, and TCRdist sequence similarity was added for clustering within HLA-allele-positive subsets. Repertoires with fewer than 30,000 or more than 120,000 public chains were left out of co-occurrence clustering, as were a handful of repertoires with anomalous nucleotide sharing. TCRdb obtained this table from immuneACCESS and retained in-frame rearrangements with V and J assigned. These tables miss some clones; where compared with another copy, unresolved V genes account for less than half of the shortfall, and the remainder is unexplained. Clone size and the V and J calls come from that table; the DNA yielded D and trimming. For this sample the table gives 100,000 to 150,000 clones, of which 60% to 80% were detected only once. The ten most abundant clones make up 1.5% of the sample.

These data originate in a study of cytomegalovirus exposure and HLA in healthy donors (dated by TCRdb to between 2016 and 2019). Looking at the study overall: An earlier analysis of 587 of the donors reported approximately 300 Gb of sequence data and 117 million unique TCR beta sequences obtained from about 200 million T cells. Roughly 300 gigabases of sequencing data and roughly 90 million unique TCR sequences were included in an early release covering about 700 HLA-typed donors. Of the 300 to 450 genotyped donors, approximately 81% were placed in the genetic ancestry cluster associated with self-reported Caucasian donors. The aim of the study was to test whether cataloging public T cell receptors could identify signatures of past pathogen exposure. The study profiled the T cell repertoires of about 640 subjects by immunosequencing and related them to cytomegalovirus serostatus. In addition to the first cohort of roughly 670 subjects, a separate validation cohort of 120 different subjects was used. The study combined high-throughput TCR immunosequencing, statistical association of individual TCRs with disease status, and machine learning to predict cytomegalovirus infection status. A later analysis re-analyzed previously published TCR beta repertoires from roughly 630 donors and added high-resolution HLA genotyping to study TCR occurrence patterns. Rather than using new phenotypic data, the later analysis identified candidate immune exposures from TCR beta sequences and from how often those sequences occurred across donors. To decide whether each TCR beta V gene segment behaved as functional or pseudogenic, an earlier analysis of some 540 of the donors relied on high-throughput TCR beta sequencing. Donor age, sex, ethnicity and CMV serostatus were compiled alongside the repertoire data. A later genetic analysis took genome-wide SNP genotypes for about three fifths of the 666 donors and used that subset as a discovery cohort. Every repertoire in the discovery cohort had been generated on one and the same sequencing platform. Class I and class II HLA loci were covered by the typing at four-digit resolution. Typing coverage differed by locus: A, B, C, DRB1 and DQB1 were typed in roughly 620-640 donors, DQA1 in 500 to 550, DPA1 in 600 to 610, and DPB1 in approximately 450. Several DR-DQ haplotypes were handled as single units for association and clustering because linkage in the cohort was strong. On average, roughly 240,000 unique TCR beta nucleotide sequences were sequenced per donor among 398 genotyped donors of the cohort, with 15% to 20% of those sequences being non-productive.

Broader findings and caveats from the paper: While some public TCRs were present in many individuals, most TCR sequences turned up only very rarely across donors. Only TCR beta chains were sequenced in this cohort, and the absence of alpha or paired-chain data limited detectable features. A cluster of highly shared sequence variants was judged likely to be a technical artifact of the sequencing pipeline. Specific HLA alleles were associated with 15,000 to 20,000 TCR beta sequences at a false discovery rate of 0.05 in a later analysis. HLA typing was unavailable for some donors at each locus, so association tests used only the typed subset. Compared with equally common non-associated chains, HLA-associated TCR beta chains in a later analysis were more clonally expanded and had lower generation probabilities. The earlier analysis of approximately 540 of the donors excluded 15 to 20 rarely observed V segments, including chromosome 9 orphons, because counts were too low. The authors suggested that the approach could potentially be generalized to other disease states and immunological phenotypes. The classifier was reported to diagnose cytomegalovirus status with high specificity and sensitivity in both the original and validation cohorts. A further reported finding was that TCR beta sequences accurately predicted the HLA-A and HLA-B alleles for most subjects in the first cohort. Correlated functional status among segregating V segments might be attributable to linkage disequilibrium, but an unknown experimental factor could not be ruled out. The 87-base-pair reads could not distinguish some IMGT-functional V segments, including TRBV6-2 and TRBV6-3, so those segments were excluded. A later analysis found that TCR association rates varied across HLA loci, with DRB1 alleles showing the most associated TCRs and HLA-C alleles the fewest. In a later genetic analysis, fewer N-insertions in productive TCRs were reported among donors in an Asian-associated ancestry cluster than the roughly 670-donor mean. For the cohort, immune exposure information was limited to CMV serostatus. A later genetic analysis associated a missense DCLRE1C variant with V-gene and J-gene trimming of TCR beta chains, and an independent cohort replicated the association. The study listed 164 TCR beta chains as associated with cytomegalovirus. According to a later analysis, parvovirus B19, influenza, CMV and Epstein-Barr virus appeared linked to several top co-occurrence clusters. Sequencing depth was assumed to be roughly uniform across donors in the presence/absence analyses, though that assumption may not hold. An earlier analysis of around 540 of the donors showed that most TCR beta V segments appeared in productive rearrangements either about 87% or about 30% of the time, which broadly matched IMGT annotations. In vitro tests confirmed that three of the cytomegalovirus-associated TCR beta chains recognize cytomegalovirus antigens. Strong co-occurrence of HLA alleles, especially DR and DQ, made assigning TCR associations to individual alleles difficult. According to a later analysis, most CMV-associated TCR beta chains appeared to be HLA-restricted, and the HLA associations seemed to be driven largely by CMV exposure.

The CDR3 holds 14 amino acids from the cysteine to the phenylalanine. Here the CDR3 DNA is all that survives: 42 bases in frame from base 1. Relative to germline, V is missing 4 bases and J is missing 4 bases, with 6 bases of the junction outside any gene match. The germline V gene supplies CDR1 MGHRA and CDR2 YSYEKL. The cohort was made up of approximately 670 healthy bone marrow donors. Cohort members were all nominally healthy when sampled, although unrecorded immune exposures were likely present. The donor was CMV seronegative and was included in the group of about 400 seronegative cohort members. A peripheral blood sample was provided by each donor, and peripheral blood mononuclear cells were used for TCR beta sequencing. The Qiagen DNeasy Blood Extraction Kit was used to extract genomic DNA from the blood cell samples.

The chain was built from TRBV4-1 and TRBJ1-1, with TRBD1 identical over 7 junction bases. The sample was PBMCs. This receptor was identified in a female donor in good health and CMV-seronegative. The CDR3 reads as follows: CASSRQGLGTEAFF. The sequence in DNA is TGCGCCAGCAGCCGACAGGGTCTCGGCACTGAAGCTTTCTTT.